This is a list of T cell receptor beta chains from one sample in a study of T cell responses to AZD1222 COVID-19 vaccine. Method: immunoSEQ multiplex PCR; TCRdb's copy keeps in-frame clones and lacks some. The sample holds 75,000 to 95,000 clones, 80% to 95% seen once. Material: peripheral blood, obtained 28 days after the second AZD1222 dose. The receptors derive from an adult who received the AZD1222 COVID-19 vaccine. Both conserved end residues are part of each CDR3. D genes are given only for firm matches. Where a row states a size, it is once, few, many or the class of an expanded clone; other rows omit it.

size: few
V: TRBV5-8
D: -
J: TRBJ1-1
CDR3: CASSLVGTEAFF
DNA: TGTGCCAGCAGCTTGGTAGGCACTGAAGCTTTCTTT

size: -
V: TRBV7-7
D: -
J: TRBJ2-3
CDR3: CASSPLSGTGTDTQYF
DNA: TGTGCTAGCAGCCCCCTATCAGGGACGGGCACAGATACGCAGTATTTT

size: -
V: TRBV28
D: TRBD2
J: TRBJ2-1
CDR3: CASSRLAGGNEQFF
DNA: TGTGCCAGCAGCCGACTAGCGGGGGGAAATGAGCAGTTCTTC

size: -
V: TRBV7-2
D: -
J: TRBJ1-1
CDR3: CASSLAIGRAGTEAFF
DNA: TGTGCCAGCAGCTTAGCCATAGGACGGGCGGGCACTGAAGCTTTCTTT

size: -
V: TRBV3-1/TRBV3-2
D: -
J: TRBJ2-7
CDR3: CASSQAPFGGTLYEQYF
DNA: TGTGCCAGCAGCCAAGCCCCGTTTGGAGGGACCCTCTACGAGCAGTACTTC

size: -
V: TRBV2
D: -
J: TRBJ1-3
CDR3: CASTQDVSGNTIYF
DNA: TGTGCCAGCACCCAGGATGTCTCTGGAAACACCATATATTTT

size: -
V: TRBV6-2/TRBV6-3
D: -
J: TRBJ1-5
CDR3: CASSYPFQPQHF
DNA: TGTGCCAGCAGTTACCCGTTTCAGCCCCAGCATTTT

size: -
V: TRBV20-1
D: -
J: TRBJ2-5
CDR3: CSARTTETQYF
DNA: TGCAGTGCTAGAACGACTGAGACCCAGTACTTC

size: once
V: TRBV27
D: -
J: TRBJ1-6
CDR3: CASSAGLLSSYNSPLHF
DNA: TGTGCCAGCAGTGCAGGACTTCTGAGCTCCTATAATTCACCCCTCCACTTT

size: -
V: TRBV19
D: TRBD2
J: TRBJ2-1
CDR3: CASSIGTSGHSYNEQFF
DNA: TGTGCCAGTAGTATCGGGACTAGCGGTCACTCCTACAATGAGCAGTTCTTC

size: once
V: TRBV19
D: TRBD2
J: TRBJ2-1
CDR3: CASSGGTSRDEQFF
DNA: TGTGCCAGTAGTGGAGGGACTAGCCGGGATGAGCAGTTCTTC

size: -
V: TRBV20-1
D: -
J: TRBJ1-2
CDR3: CSASPGEGYTF
DNA: TGCAGTGCTAGCCCGGGGGAAGGCTACACCTTC

size: -
V: TRBV10-3
D: TRBD1
J: TRBJ1-5
CDR3: CAISEPGTGEGQPQHF
DNA: TGTGCCATCAGTGAGCCGGGGACAGGGGAGGGTCAGCCCCAGCATTTT

size: -
V: TRBV7-9
D: -
J: TRBJ2-1
CDR3: CASRSTGTYNEQFF
DNA: TGTGCCAGCAGAAGTACCGGGACTTACAATGAGCAGTTCTTC

size: -
V: TRBV7-2
D: -
J: TRBJ2-5
CDR3: CTSSLGQGQETQYF
DNA: TGTACCAGCAGCTTAGGACAAGGACAAGAGACCCAGTACTTC

size: -
V: TRBV18
D: -
J: TRBJ1-5
CDR3: CASSSGGDQPQHF
DNA: TGTGCCAGCTCATCGGGGGGGGATCAGCCCCAGCATTTT

size: -
V: TRBV28
D: -
J: TRBJ1-1
CDR3: CASKTNTEAFF
DNA: TGTGCCAGCAAAACGAACACTGAAGCTTTCTTT

size: once
V: TRBV9
D: -
J: TRBJ1-2
CDR3: CASSVAGPSYGYTF
DNA: TGTGCCAGCAGCGTAGCCGGGCCAAGCTATGGCTACACCTTC

size: -
V: TRBV7-2
D: TRBD2
J: TRBJ2-5
CDR3: CASSLLTSGRFEKTQYF
DNA: TGTGCCAGCAGCTTACTGACTAGCGGGAGGTTTGAGAAGACCCAGTACTTC

size: -
V: TRBV5-6
D: -
J: TRBJ1-2
CDR3: CASSSPGYGYTF
DNA: TGTGCCAGCAGCTCACCAGGATACGGCTACACCTTC

size: -
V: TRBV7-6
D: -
J: TRBJ1-3
CDR3: CASSLQISGNTIYF
DNA: TGTGCCAGCAGCCTTCAGATCTCTGGAAACACCATATATTTT

size: once
V: TRBV6-4
D: TRBD2
J: TRBJ2-1
CDR3: CASSDGTSGNEQFF
DNA: TGTGCCAGCAGTGACGGGACTAGCGGCAATGAGCAGTTCTTC

size: -
V: TRBV19
D: -
J: TRBJ2-3
CDR3: CASAQGSSTDTQYF
DNA: TGTGCCAGCGCCCAGGGCTCTAGCACAGATACGCAGTATTTT

size: few
V: TRBV7-3
D: TRBD2
J: TRBJ2-3
CDR3: CASSLLAGGRGDTQYF
DNA: TGTGCCAGCAGCTTACTAGCGGGAGGGCGGGGAGATACGCAGTATTTT

size: -
V: TRBV19
D: -
J: TRBJ2-3
CDR3: CASSISMGVWDTQYF
DNA: TGTGCCAGTAGTATAAGCATGGGAGTTTGGGATACGCAGTATTTT

size: -
V: TRBV19
D: -
J: TRBJ1-1
CDR3: CASKGRHTDTEAFF
DNA: TGTGCCAGTAAAGGACGCCATACAGACACTGAAGCTTTCTTT

size: -
V: TRBV6-4
D: -
J: TRBJ2-7
CDR3: CASSGFWVDPYEQYF
DNA: TGTGCCAGCAGTGGGTTTTGGGTTGATCCTTACGAGCAGTACTTC

size: once
V: TRBV11-1
D: TRBD2
J: TRBJ2-7
CDR3: CASSWTSGTYEQYF
DNA: TGTGCCAGCAGCTGGACTAGCGGGACCTACGAGCAGTACTTC

size: -
V: TRBV7-9
D: -
J: TRBJ2-7
CDR3: CASSLISWGSSYEQYF
DNA: TGTGCCAGCAGCTTAATCAGTTGGGGGAGCTCCTACGAGCAGTACTTC

size: -
V: TRBV10-3
D: -
J: TRBJ2-1
CDR3: CAISGSYEQFF
DNA: TGTGCCATCAGTGGAAGCTATGAGCAGTTCTTC

size: -
V: TRBV9
D: -
J: TRBJ1-5
CDR3: CASSVGGGNQPQHF
DNA: TGTGCCAGCAGCGTCGGGGGGGGCAATCAGCCCCAGCATTTT

size: -
V: TRBV5-6
D: -
J: TRBJ1-1
CDR3: CASSLYEGEGTEAFF
DNA: TGTGCCAGCAGCCTCTATGAGGGGGAGGGAACTGAAGCTTTCTTT

size: -
V: TRBV28
D: TRBD1
J: TRBJ1-5
CDR3: CASSLADRVGNQPQHF
DNA: TGTGCCAGCAGTTTAGCCGACAGGGTGGGCAATCAGCCCCAGCATTTT

size: -
V: TRBV28
D: -
J: TRBJ1-3
CDR3: CASSLGGGRGNTIYF
DNA: TGTGCCAGCAGCCTCGGAGGGGGAAGGGGAAACACCATATATTTT

size: -
V: TRBV9
D: -
J: TRBJ1-2
CDR3: CASSVGRNSNYGYTF
DNA: TGTGCCAGCAGCGTAGGTAGGAATAGTAACTATGGCTACACCTTC